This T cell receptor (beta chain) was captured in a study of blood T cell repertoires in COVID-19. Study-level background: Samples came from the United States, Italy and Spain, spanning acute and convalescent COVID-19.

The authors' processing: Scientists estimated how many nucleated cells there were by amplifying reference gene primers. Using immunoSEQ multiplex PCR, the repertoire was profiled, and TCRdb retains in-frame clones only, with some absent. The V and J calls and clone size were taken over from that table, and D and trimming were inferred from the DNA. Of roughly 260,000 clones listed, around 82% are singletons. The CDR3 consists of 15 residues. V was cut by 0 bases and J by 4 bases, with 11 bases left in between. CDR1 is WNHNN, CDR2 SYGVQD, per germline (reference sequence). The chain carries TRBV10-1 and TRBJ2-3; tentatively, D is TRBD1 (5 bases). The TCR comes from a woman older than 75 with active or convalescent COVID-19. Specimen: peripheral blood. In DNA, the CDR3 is TGCGCCAGCAGTGAGTCGGGGCAAAACCCAGATACGCAGTATTTT. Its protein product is CASSESGQNPDTQYF.